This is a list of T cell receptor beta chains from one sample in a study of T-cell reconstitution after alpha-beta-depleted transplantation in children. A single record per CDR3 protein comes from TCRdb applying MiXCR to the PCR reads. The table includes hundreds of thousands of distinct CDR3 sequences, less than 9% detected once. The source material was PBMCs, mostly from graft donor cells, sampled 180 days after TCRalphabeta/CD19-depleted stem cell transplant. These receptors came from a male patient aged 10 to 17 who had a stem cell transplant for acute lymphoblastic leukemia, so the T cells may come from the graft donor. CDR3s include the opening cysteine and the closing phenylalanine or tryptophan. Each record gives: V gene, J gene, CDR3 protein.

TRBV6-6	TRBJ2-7	CASIRDSSYEQYF
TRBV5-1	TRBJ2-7	CASSLGTGWNEQYF
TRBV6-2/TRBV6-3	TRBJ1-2	CASRAGTGLLGYTF
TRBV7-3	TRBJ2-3	CASSEGREGHRRDTQYF
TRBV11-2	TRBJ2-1	CASSSLSVGEQFF
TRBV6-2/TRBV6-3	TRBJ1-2	CASSPTGSIRGYTF
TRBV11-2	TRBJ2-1	CASTDGPFYNEQFF
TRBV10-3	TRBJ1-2	CAISESDRVGGYTF
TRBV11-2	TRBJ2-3	CASRKGDTQYF
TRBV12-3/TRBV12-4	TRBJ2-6	CASSLDSAVLTF
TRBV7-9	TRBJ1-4	CASSLEPAATNEKLFF
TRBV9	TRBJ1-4	CASSVAPRIGEKLFF
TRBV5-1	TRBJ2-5	CASSTGTGGGETQYF
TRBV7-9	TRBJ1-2	CASSLEAIPYGYTF
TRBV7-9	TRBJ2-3	CASSPAGFPNTQYF
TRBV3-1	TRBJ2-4	CASSPRQGWNIQYF
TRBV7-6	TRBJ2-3	CASSLGGSGTTADTQYF
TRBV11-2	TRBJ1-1	CASSLDRVRTEAFF
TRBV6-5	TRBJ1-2	CASSYGLQLGYGYTF
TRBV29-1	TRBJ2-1	CSVRQRDNSYNEQFF
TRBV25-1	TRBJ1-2	CASSEWGPGGGYGYTF
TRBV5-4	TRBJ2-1	CASSLGRGGSTNGQFF
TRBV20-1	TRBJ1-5	CSARDSWGWGNQPQHF
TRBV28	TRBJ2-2	CASSSGGPNTGELFF
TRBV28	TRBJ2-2	CASRLTGGNTGELFF
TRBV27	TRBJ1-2	CASSSRQGANYGYTF
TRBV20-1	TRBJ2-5	CSGMASGPRRETQYF
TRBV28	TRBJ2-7	CASSFLDRVGEQYF
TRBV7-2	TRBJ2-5	CASSPRGGSETQYF